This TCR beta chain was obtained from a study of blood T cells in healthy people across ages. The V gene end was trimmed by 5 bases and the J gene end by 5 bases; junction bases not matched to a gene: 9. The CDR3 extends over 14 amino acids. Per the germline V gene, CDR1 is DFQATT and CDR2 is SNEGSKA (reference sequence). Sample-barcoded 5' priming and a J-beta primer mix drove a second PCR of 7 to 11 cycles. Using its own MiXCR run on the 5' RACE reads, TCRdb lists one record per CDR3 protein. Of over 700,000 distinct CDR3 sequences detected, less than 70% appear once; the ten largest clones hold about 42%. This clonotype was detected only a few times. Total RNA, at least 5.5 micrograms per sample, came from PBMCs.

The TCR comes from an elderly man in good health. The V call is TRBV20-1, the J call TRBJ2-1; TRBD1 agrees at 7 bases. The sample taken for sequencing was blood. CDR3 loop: CSAPDRALHNEQFF. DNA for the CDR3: TGCAGTGCTCCCGACAGGGCCCTCCACAATGAGCAGTTCTTC.